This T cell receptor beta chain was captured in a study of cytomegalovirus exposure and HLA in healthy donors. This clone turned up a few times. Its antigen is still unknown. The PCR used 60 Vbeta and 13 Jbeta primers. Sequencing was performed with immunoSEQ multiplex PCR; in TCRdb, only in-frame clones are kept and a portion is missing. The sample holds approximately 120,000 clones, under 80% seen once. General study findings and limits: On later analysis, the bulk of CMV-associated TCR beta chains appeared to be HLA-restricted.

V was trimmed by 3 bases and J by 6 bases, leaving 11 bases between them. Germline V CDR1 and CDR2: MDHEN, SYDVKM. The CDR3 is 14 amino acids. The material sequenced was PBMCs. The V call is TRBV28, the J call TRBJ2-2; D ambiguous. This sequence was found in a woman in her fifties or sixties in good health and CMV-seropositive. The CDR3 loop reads CASSFALGAGELFF. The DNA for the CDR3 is TGTGCCAGCAGTTTTGCCCTTGGAGCCGGGGAGCTGTTTTTT.